The 24 T cell receptor beta chains presented below share a single source sample, sequenced in a study of cytotoxic CD8 clonotypes in ibrutinib-treated CLL. Sequencing used immunoSEQ multiplex PCR; TCRdb keeps in-frame clones, though not all of them. In the table there are 65,000 to 85,000 clones, less than 90% of which are singletons. The input for sequencing was PBMCs, taken after 24 months of ibrutinib treatment. Receptors were obtained from a human donor with chronic lymphocytic leukemia.

This clone was observed a handful of times. The rearrangement uses TRBV14 and TRBJ2-7; D is perhaps TRBD1 or TRBD2 (6 bases each). This CDR3 has 15 residues. Germline V lookup: CDR1 SGHDN, CDR2 FVKESK. Deletions cut 0 bases from V and 6 bases from J, with 15 bases between. In DNA form, the CDR3 reads TGTGCCAGCAGCCAAGATCGCGGAGGGGGAATCGAGCAGTACTTC. Its protein is CASSQDRGGGIEQYF.

This rearrangement joins TRBV18 to TRBJ2-2; TRBD1 agrees at 8 bases. The CDR3 has 17 residues. Germline V gene sequence: CDR1 KGHSH, CDR2 LQKENI. Trimming removed 3 bases from V and 2 bases from J; junction bases left unmatched: 8. CDR3 in amino acids: CASSPSGTGFNTGELFF. CDR3 sequence (DNA): TGTGCCAGCTCACCTTCCGGGACAGGATTTAACACCGGGGAGCTGTTTTTT.

The CDR3, as DNA: TGTGCCAGCAGTTTCGACAGGGGTCATCAGCCCCAGCATTTT. Protein: CASSFDRGHQPQHF. This chain uses TRBV6-1 with TRBJ1-5, with TRBD1 identical over 8 bases. The germline V gene encodes CDR1 MNHNS and CDR2 SASEGT. V shed 5 bases and J 5 bases; nucleotides not matched to a gene: 5. The CDR3 covers 14 residues.

The V gene is TRBV7-8, the J gene TRBJ2-2, with 8 bases identical to TRBD2. Trimming at V came to 1 base and at J to 6 bases, leaving 10 bases not matched to a gene. The CDR3 totals 17 residues. The V gene's germline CDR1 is SGHVS and CDR2 FQNEAQ. CDR3 nucleotides: TGTGCCAGCAGCTTAGTGGGTACTCTAGCGGGTCCCGGGGAGCTGTTTTTT. It translates to CASSLVGTLAGPGELFF.

V gene TRBV7-3 combines with J gene TRBJ1-1; tentatively, D is TRBD1 (5 bases). V lost 1 base and J 1 base, leaving 10 bases between the germline ends. The length of the CDR3 is 15 residues. Germline assignment: CDR1 SGHTA and CDR2 FQGTGA. CDR3 coding DNA: TGTGCCAGCAGCTTAATAAGGGGCAGGAACACTGAAGCTTTCTTT. Its protein is CASSLIRGRNTEAFF.

The J gene is TRBJ2-7, the V gene TRBV15; 7 nucleotides match TRBD2. Trimming cost V 5 bases and J 6 bases; bases outside gene matches: 13. The germline CDR1 and CDR2 sequences are LNHNV and YYDKDF (reference sequence). The CDR3 has 15 residues. In DNA form, the CDR3 reads TGTGCCACCAGCGCTAGGAGGGCCGGGGGGTCCGAGCAGTACTTC. It encodes CATSARRAGGSEQYF.

The chain carries TRBV18 and TRBJ1-1; 7 bases are shared with TRBD1. Germline CDR1 is KGHSH and CDR2 is LQKENI. Trimming took 3 bases from V and 7 from J; bases not matched to a gene: 5. The CDR3 sequence is 13 residues long. CDR3 residues: CASSPKQGIEAFF. The CDR3 DNA follows: TGTGCCAGCTCACCTAAACAGGGGATTGAAGCTTTCTTT.

The chain links TRBV4-2 to TRBJ1-1; TRBD1 matches at 9 bases. Germline V lookup: CDR1 LGHNA, CDR2 YNFKEQ. The CDR3 is made up of 16 amino acids. J was trimmed by 2 bases and V by 1 base; bases with no gene match: 5. The CDR3 coding sequence is TGTGCCAGCAGCCAAGGGACAGGGGCCTTAAACACTGAAGCTTTCTTT. Encoded protein: CASSQGTGALNTEAFF.

The chain has TRBV7-6 and TRBJ2-1; 10 bases are shared with TRBD2. This CDR3 region has 15 residues. The V and J ends lost 2 bases and 4 bases, in that order; junction bases with no gene match: 2. The V gene's germline CDR1 is SGHVS and CDR2 FNYEAQ. The CDR3 reads CASSLLAGAYNEQFF. The CDR3 DNA is TGTGCCAGCAGCTTACTAGCGGGGGCGTACAATGAGCAGTTCTTC.

This clone came up a few times. This chain connects TRBV5-1 to TRBJ2-7; D unresolved. Germline V gene data show CDR1 as SGHRS and CDR2 as YFSETQ. V dropped 4 bases and J dropped 5 bases, with 7 bases sitting between them. This CDR3 has 11 residues. CDR3 sequence reads: CASSGLDEQYF. The DNA for the CDR3 is TGCGCCAGCAGCGGCCTAGACGAGCAGTACTTC.

V is TRBV28 and J is TRBJ1-2, with TRBD1 as a possible D gene (6 bases). CDR3 length equals 13 residues. From germline, CDR1 is MDHEN and CDR2 SYDVKM. The ends were cut back, 8 bases at V and 4 bases at J, with 14 bases in the middle. As DNA, the CDR3 is TGTGCCAGCTCTAGGGGGGCCTTCTATGGCTACACCTTC. The encoded protein is CASSRGAFYGYTF.

Here the CDR3 reads CASSSSFITDTQYF. CDR3 DNA sequence: TGTGCCAGCAGTTCCTCATTCATCACAGATACGCAGTATTTT. The rearrangement joins TRBV7-9 to TRBJ2-3; the D is unclear. V dropped 6 bases and J dropped 2 bases, with 12 bases sitting between them. Germline V gives CDR1 SEHNR, CDR2 FQNEAQ (reference sequence). The length of the CDR3 is 14 residues.

The chain couples TRBV11-2 to TRBJ2-1; tentatively, D is TRBD2 (6 bases). This CDR3 spans 18 amino acids. Deletions cut 1 base from V and 0 bases from J, with 16 bases between. The germline V gene encodes CDR1 SGHAT and CDR2 FQNNGV. The CDR3: CASSLVPAGPSSYNEQFF. CDR3 DNA: TGTGCCAGCAGCTTAGTGCCAGCGGGTCCCAGCTCCTACAATGAGCAGTTCTTC.

The chain recombines TRBV11-3 with TRBJ2-3; no clear D. Deletions cut 1 base from V and 5 bases from J, with 7 bases between. The CDR3 spans 13 residues. CDR1 is SGHNT, CDR2 YENEEA, per germline. CDR3 nucleotides: TGTGCCAGCAGCTTAGGCGAGGAAGATACGCAGTATTTT. This codes for CASSLGEEDTQYF. Together with reference TRBV11-3 and TRBJ2-3, the CDR3 gives the full variable domain: EAGVVQSPRYKIIEKKQPVAFWCNPISGHNTLYWYLQNLGQGPELLIRYENEEAVDDSQLPKDRFSAERLKGVDSTLKIQPAELGDSAVYLCASSLGEEDTQYFGPGTRLTVL.

The chain joins TRBV5-4 to TRBJ2-1; 13 bases line up with TRBD2. Losses at the gene ends were 4 bases for V and 1 base for J; bases not matched to a gene: 2. This CDR3 spans 16 amino acids. CDR1 and CDR2 from the germline V gene are SGHNT and YYREEE (reference sequence). CDR3 DNA: TGTGCCAGCAGCCCGACTAGCGGGAGGTCCTACAATGAGCAGTTCTTC. Protein: CASSPTSGRSYNEQFF.

The chain uses TRBV10-3 and TRBJ2-1; D may be TRBD1 or TRBD2 (5 bases each). Deletions cut 0 bases from V and 4 bases from J, with 10 bases between. CDR1 and CDR2 (germline): ENHRY, SYGVKD. The CDR3 contains 15 residues. The CDR3 region has the DNA TGTGCCATCAGTGAGTCTAGGGGACGGTACAATGAGCAGTTCTTC. Protein product: CAISESRGRYNEQFF.

The genes are TRBV2 and TRBJ2-5; a weak D match, TRBD1 (5 bases). CDR3 length: 13 amino acids. Germline V gene sequence: CDR1 SNHLY, CDR2 FYNNEI. V was trimmed by 5 bases and J by 5 bases, leaving 12 bases between them. The CDR3 region has the DNA TGTGCCAGCAGTAGGGGCTCCAGGGAGACCCAGTACTTC. Amino acid sequence: CASSRGSRETQYF.

This clone appeared once. V and J are TRBV27 and TRBJ2-4, with D tentatively TRBD1 (6 bases). The CDR3 consists of 17 residues. The germline gives CDR1 MNHEY, CDR2 SMNVEV (reference sequence). Trimming took off 4 bases at V and 0 bases at J, with 16 bases between the two ends. CDR3 protein: CASSSPGTRKAKNIQYF. CDR3 DNA: TGTGCCAGCAGTTCCCCCGGGACAAGAAAAGCCAAAAACATTCAGTACTTC.

The chain joins TRBV21-1 to TRBJ2-5. TRBV21-1 is recorded as a pseudogene. The CDR3 contains 17 residues. This chain's CDR3 is CASSETPNPAPQETQYF. CDR3 coding DNA: TGTGCCAGCAGCGAGACCCCTAATCCGGCACCCCAAGAGACCCAGTACTTC.

J is TRBJ2-3 and V is TRBV5-1, with TRBD1 as a possible D gene (8 bases). V gave up 3 bases and J gave up 4 bases, with 15 bases separating them. Germline assignment: CDR1 SGHRS and CDR2 YFSETQ. The CDR3 has 15 amino acids. DNA for the CDR3: TGCGCCAGCAGCTCGCGGACAGGGAGGGCAGATACGCAGTATTTT. Translation gives CASSSRTGRADTQYF.

The V call is TRBV11-1, the J call TRBJ2-7, with D uncertain. The CDR3 is made up of 14 amino acids. Germline V gene sequence: CDR1 SGHAT, CDR2 FQDESV (reference sequence). The V gene lost 1 base and the J gene lost 7 bases, with 14 bases spanning the gap. CDR3 coding DNA: TGTGCCAGCAGCTTAGTCGGGCTAACTGGTGAGCAGTACTTC. Amino acid sequence: CASSLVGLTGEQYF. Complete variable domain (other parts from reference TRBV11-1 and TRBJ2-7): EAEVAQSPRYKITEKSQAVAFWCDPISGHATLYWYRQILGQGPELLVQFQDESVVDDSQLPKDRFSAERLKGVDSTLKIQPAELGDSAMYLCASSLVGLTGEQYFGPGTRLTVT.

The chain links TRBV7-9 to TRBJ1-4; D perhaps matches TRBD1 (6 bases). Germline V lookup: CDR1 SEHNR, CDR2 FQNEAQ (reference sequence). Deletions cut 3 bases from V and 4 bases from J, with 12 bases between. This CDR3 contains 15 residues. The CDR3 here is CASSFTGTHNEKLFF. CDR3 nucleotides: TGTGCCAGCAGCTTCACCGGGACACATAATGAAAAACTGTTTTTT.

The CDR3, as DNA: TGTGCCAGCAGCTTTTTTCTAGCGGGAGGAAACGAGCAGTACTTC. It codes for CASSFFLAGGNEQYF. V is TRBV5-6 and J is TRBJ2-7, with TRBD2 matching over 11 bases. J lost 5 bases, V lost 2 bases, and 6 bases had no gene match. This CDR3 spans 15 amino acids. Germline loops: CDR1 SGHDT, CDR2 YYEEEE.

The rearrangement links TRBV7-2 to TRBJ1-4; 10 positions agree with TRBD1. The CDR3 has 14 amino acids. CDR1 SGHTA and CDR2 FQGNSA come from the germline V gene. V lost 5 bases, J lost 15 bases, and 12 bases stayed unmatched. CDR3 in amino acids: CASSPDRGKGILFF. The DNA of the CDR3 is TGTGCCAGCAGCCCGGACAGGGGGAAGGGTATTTTGTTTTTT. Full variable domain (outside the CDR3, taken from reference TRBV7-2 and TRBJ1-4): GAGVSQSPSNKVTEKGKDVELRCDPISGHTALYWYRQSLGQGLEFLIYFQGNSAPDKSGLPSDRFSAERTGGSVSTLTIQRTQQEDSAVYLCASSPDRGKGILFFGSGTQLSVL.